A single sample is the source of the 3 T cell receptor beta chains below, sequenced in a study of T cell repertoires in cytomegalovirus infection. MiXCR, applied by TCRdb to the reads, yields one record per CDR3 protein. The sample lists some 800,000 distinct CDR3 sequences, under 35% occurring once. For these receptors, no antigen is known. The source was cultured CD8+ T cells from PBMCs, collected from culture after CMV antigen stimulation. Every receptor here comes from a human donor in good health (CMV status not recorded). Some clones in this sample may be carry-over from other donors' samples.

The CDR3 DNA follows: TGTGCCAGCAGTTACGGAGGCGGGGGGGCCCGTGAGCAGTACTTC. Translation: CASSYGGGGAREQYF. The chain uses TRBV6-5 and TRBJ2-7; 9 nucleotides agree with TRBD2. This CDR3 region has 15 residues. V gave up 2 bases and J gave up 7 bases; unmatched junction bases: 9. Germline CDR1 MNHEY, CDR2 SVGAGI.

This rearrangement joins TRBV6-6 to TRBJ2-5, with D perhaps matching TRBD1 or TRBD2 (5 bases each). Germline V lookup: CDR1 MNHNY, CDR2 SVGAGI (reference sequence). Trimming shortened V by 2 bases and J by 1 base, and 14 bases separated the two germline ends. The CDR3 covers 16 residues. The CDR3 coding sequence is TGTGCCAGCAGTTACGAGAGGGGCCAGATCCAAGAGACCCAGTACTTC. Protein: CASSYERGQIQETQYF.

This clonotype occurred many times. The genes are TRBV7-9 and TRBJ1-1; no firm D call. Germline V gene lookup returns CDR1 SEHNR and CDR2 FQNEAQ (reference sequence). The V and J ends lost 0 bases and 0 bases respectively, with 5 bases between them. This CDR3 contains 14 residues. The CDR3 sequence is CASSLASVNTEAFF. Here the CDR3 DNA reads TGTGCCAGCAGCTTAGCCAGTGTGAACACTGAAGCTTTCTTT.